This TCR beta chain was documented in a study of T cell repertoires in cytomegalovirus infection. Study-level information: HLA-B-restricted CMV epitopes that are well studied were used alongside recently identified HLA-C-restricted ones.

This clonotype has just a few counts. Antigen specificity is unknown. V lost 6 bases to trimming and J lost 0 bases; unmatched junction nucleotides: 5. The germline gives CDR1 SGHVS, CDR2 FNYEAQ. The CDR3 covers 16 residues. TCRdb ran MiXCR on the reads and lists one entry per CDR3 protein. The sample yields 550,000 to 700,000 distinct CDR3 sequences, around two fifths seen once. Source: cultured PBMCs, taken from culture after CMV antigen stimulation. The rearrangement uses TRBV7-6 and TRBJ2-1, with TRBD2 identical over 10 bases. The receptor's source is a human donor in good health (CMV status not recorded). Some clones in this sample may be carry-over from other donors' samples. CDR3 in DNA: TGTGCCAGCAGTCCGACTAGCGGGCCCTCCTACAATGAGCAGTTCTTC. Translated, it gives CASSPTSGPSYNEQFF.